The rows below give T cell receptor beta chains drawn from one sample of a study of blood T cell repertoires in COVID-19. Using immunoSEQ multiplex PCR, the repertoire was profiled, and TCRdb retains in-frame clones only, with some absent. The table has some 490,000 clones, approximately 83% seen once. Material: peripheral blood. The receptor source for this set is a human donor in a cohort sampled during active COVID-19. Each CDR3 is given with its conserved first and last residue. A D gene is named only where the DNA matches it firmly. The size of a clone is reported for some rows only, either as once, few or many, or as a class for expanded clones.

TRBJ1-4 | - | 15 | TRBD1 | TRBV5-1 | TGCGCCAGCAGCTTGGGGGGGACAGGATATGAAAAACTGTTTTTT | CASSLGGTGYEKLFF
TRBJ2-5 | once | 16 | - | TRBV7-9 | TGTGCCAGCAGCTTAGATCGGGGGGCGCTTCAAGAGACCCAGTACTTC | CASSLDRGALQETQYF
TRBJ2-3 | - | 14 | - | TRBV6-2/TRBV6-3 | TGTGCCAGCAATTACGGGAGCGCCACAGATACGCAGTATTTT | CASNYGSATDTQYF
TRBJ1-3 | - | 13 | - | TRBV15 | TGTGCCACCAGCAGAGGTGGCGGAAACACCATATATTTT | CATSRGGGNTIYF
TRBJ2-1 | - | 19 | TRBD2 | TRBV28 | TGTGCCAGCACCCCGGCAGGGACTAGAGTAGCTAGCTCCTACAATGAGCAGTTCTTC | CASTPAGTRVASSYNEQFF
TRBJ1-5 | - | 15 | - | TRBV10-3 | TGTGCCATCAGTGAACGGCAGACTTTCAATCAGCCCCAGCATTTT | CAISERQTFNQPQHF
TRBJ1-1 | - | 14 | TRBD1 | TRBV6-6 | TGTGCCAGCAGTTACTCCCAGACAGGGGCGGAAGCTTTCTTT | CASSYSQTGAEAFF
TRBJ1-1 | few | 13 | TRBD1 | TRBV30 | TGTGCCCGGGAGGGACAGGGGTACACTGAAGCTTTCTTT | CAREGQGYTEAFF
TRBJ2-1 | - | 12 | - | TRBV3-1/TRBV3-2 | TGTGCCAGCAGCCAAACTAGCAGTGAGCAGTTCTTC | CASSQTSSEQFF
TRBJ2-1 | few | 14 | TRBD2 | TRBV19 | TGTGCCAGTAGTCGACTAGCGGGGAACAATGAGCAGTTCTTC | CASSRLAGNNEQFF
TRBJ2-5 | - | 17 | TRBD1 | TRBV5-1 | TGCGCCAGCAGCTACGGACAGGGTGTACTGAGCCGAGAGACCCAGTACTTC | CASSYGQGVLSRETQYF
TRBJ2-3 | - | 13 | - | TRBV6-5 | TGTGCCAGCGGCCGTCCCCCCACAGATACGCAGTATTTT | CASGRPPTDTQYF
TRBJ1-6 | - | 16 | TRBD1 | TRBV6-2/TRBV6-3 | TGTGCCAGCAGTTACTTTGGGACAGGGGTTAATTCACCCCTCCACTTT | CASSYFGTGVNSPLHF
TRBJ2-3 | - | 11 | - | TRBV30 | TGTGCCTGGAGACTTTCTTATACGCAGTATTTT | CAWRLSYTQYF
TRBJ1-5 | - | 13 | - | TRBV6-5 | TGTGCCAGCAGTTACTTCCCCCTTCAGCCCCAGCATTTT | CASSYFPLQPQHF
TRBJ1-3 | - | 15 | - | TRBV6-2/TRBV6-3 | TGTGCCAGCAGTTACCCCGGGACACCTGGAAACACCATATATTTT | CASSYPGTPGNTIYF
TRBJ1-3 | - | 17 | - | TRBV18 | TGTGCCAGCTCACCATTATCGGGGTCGAGCTCTGGAAACACCATATATTTT | CASSPLSGSSSGNTIYF
TRBJ2-4 | - | 12 | TRBD1 | TRBV30 | TGTGCCTGGAGTTCCGGACAGGGCAGTCAGTACTTC | CAWSSGQGSQYF
TRBJ1-1 | - | 15 | - | TRBV11-2 | TGTGCCAGCAGCTTGTCTAGTCAGAGTAACACTGAAGCTTTCTTT | CASSLSSQSNTEAFF
TRBJ2-7 | - | 11 | - | TRBV6-5 | TGTGCCAGCGGAGGAATCTACGAGCAGTACTTC | CASGGIYEQYF
TRBJ1-2 | - | 13 | - | TRBV27 | TGTGCCAGCAGTTTGACCCGGGGCTATGGCTACACCTTC | CASSLTRGYGYTF
TRBJ2-5 | - | 16 | TRBD2 | TRBV15 | TGTGCCACCAGCAGAGTGTTCGGAGCGGGAGGGGAGACCCAGTACTTC | CATSRVFGAGGETQYF
TRBJ1-2 | - | 10 | - | TRBV28 | TGTGCCAGCAGTCTTTATGGCTACACCTTC | CASSLYGYTF
TRBJ1-1 | - | 15 | - | TRBV7-9 | TGTGCCAGCAGCTTAACCCCTAACAGGGACACTGAAGCTTTCTTT | CASSLTPNRDTEAFF
TRBJ2-7 | - | 15 | TRBD2 | TRBV7-2 | TGTGCCAGCAGCTTAGGTCTAGCGGAGACCTACGAGCAGTACTTC | CASSLGLAETYEQYF
TRBJ2-3 | - | 16 | TRBD2 | TRBV5-1 | TGCGCCAGCAGCTTGGAAGGTAGCGGGACAACGGATACGCAGTATTTT | CASSLEGSGTTDTQYF
TRBJ1-3 | - | 15 | TRBD1 | TRBV11-2 | TGTGCCAGCAGGTACAACAGGGGGACAGGAAACACCATATATTTT | CASRYNRGTGNTIYF
TRBJ2-7 | - | 14 | - | TRBV5-1 | TGCGCCAGCCGCCCTGGGGGGACCCCCTACGAGCAGTACTTC | CASRPGGTPYEQYF
TRBJ2-3 | once | 15 | - | TRBV5-1 | TGCGCCAGCAGCCGAGTTTCGGGGGGCACAGATACGCAGTATTTT | CASSRVSGGTDTQYF
TRBJ2-3 | - | 16 | - | TRBV9 | TGTGCCAGCAGCGGAGCCCGGGCTAGCGGCACAGATACGCAGTATTTT | CASSGARASGTDTQYF
TRBJ2-2 | - | 17 | TRBD2 | TRBV10-3 | TGTGCCATCAGTGAGTCTGATATGTCTAGCGGTGCCGGGGAGCTGTTTTTT | CAISESDMSSGAGELFF
TRBJ2-5 | - | 16 | - | TRBV9 | TGTGCCAGCAGCGAAGGGGCCCTTACACTTATGGAGACCCAGTACTTC | CASSEGALTLMETQYF
TRBJ2-7 | - | 13 | - | TRBV5-5 | TGTGCCAGCAGCTTGCCAGGGGTCTACGAGCAGTACTTC | CASSLPGVYEQYF
TRBJ1-5 | - | 13 | - | TRBV10-3 | TGTGCCATCAGTGAGGGCCTTAATCAGCCCCAGCATTTT | CAISEGLNQPQHF
TRBJ1-1 | - | 14 | - | TRBV30 | TGTGCCTGGAGGGCGTCCTTTCGGGGAACTGAAGCTTTCTTT | CAWRASFRGTEAFF
TRBJ1-5 | - | 16 | TRBD1 | TRBV2 | TGTGCCAGCAGTCACATGACAGGGGCTACGGTTGAGCCCCAGCATTTT | CASSHMTGATVEPQHF
TRBJ2-1 | few | 14 | - | TRBV4-1 | TGCGCCAGCAGCCAAGATCATACCTTCCTACGGCAGTTCTTC | CASSQDHTFLRQFF
TRBJ1-5 | - | 15 | TRBD1 | TRBV29-1 | TGCAGCGTTGAGCCCTACAGGGGAGTGAATCAGCCCCAGCATTTT | CSVEPYRGVNQPQHF
TRBJ2-6 | - | 18 | TRBD2 | TRBV11-3 | TGTGCCAGCAGCTCCGGACTAGCGGGAGGGTCTGGGGCCAACGTCCTGACTTTC | CASSSGLAGGSGANVLTF
TRBJ2-7 | - | 19 | - | TRBV27 | TGTGCCAGCAGTAGATACCGTGGAACCGGGAGGACAGGGCTGTACGAGCAGTACTTC | CASSRYRGTGRTGLYEQYF
TRBJ1-6 | - | 16 | - | TRBV6-5 | TGTGCCAGCAGTTACTCGGGGGCGAGGTTGGATTCACCCCTCCACTTT | CASSYSGARLDSPLHF
TRBJ2-1 | - | 12 | - | TRBV5-1 | TGCGCCAGCAGCTTGGCCCAAAATGAGCAGTTCTTC | CASSLAQNEQFF
TRBJ2-1 | - | 15 | TRBD2 | TRBV5-6 | TGTGCCAGCAGCTTGGGACTAGCGGTTTACAATGAGCAGTTCTTC | CASSLGLAVYNEQFF
TRBJ2-3 | - | 14 | TRBD1 | TRBV5-1 | TGCGCCAGCAGCCGGGACAGACTCACAGATACGCAGTATTTT | CASSRDRLTDTQYF
TRBJ1-1 | - | 15 | - | TRBV13 | TGTGCCAGCAGCTATTCGACCGGGAAGGGCACTGAAGCTTTCTTT | CASSYSTGKGTEAFF
TRBJ2-7 | - | 12 | - | TRBV19 | TGTGCCAGTAGTCCCGGCTCCTACGAGCAGTACTTC | CASSPGSYEQYF
TRBJ2-5 | few | 12 | - | TRBV12-3/TRBV12-4 | TGTGCCAGCAATGGGGGCGCGGTGACCCAGTACTTC | CASNGGAVTQYF
TRBJ2-7 | - | 14 | TRBD1 | TRBV7-9 | TGTGCCAGCAGCTACCGGGACAGGGAGTACGAGCAGTACTTC | CASSYRDREYEQYF
TRBJ1-1 | - | 15 | - | TRBV24-1 | TGTGCCACCAGGTCCTCAGGGGAAGGAAGGACTGAAGCTTTCTTT | CATRSSGEGRTEAFF
TRBJ2-3 | - | 14 | - | TRBV7-2 | TGTGCCAGCAGCTCTCCTAGCTCGCGGGATACGCAGTATTTT | CASSSPSSRDTQYF
TRBJ2-7 | few | 15 | - | TRBV5-4 | TGTGCCAGCAGCTTTAACACAGATAGCTCCTACGAGCAGTACTTC | CASSFNTDSSYEQYF
TRBJ2-5 | few | 14 | - | TRBV5-4 | TGTGCCAGCAGCTTGGTCCTAGACCAAGAGACCCAGTACTTC | CASSLVLDQETQYF
TRBJ2-6 | - | 17 | TRBD1 | TRBV29-1 | TGCAGCGTAGACCCGGGACAGGGGGCGACTGGGGCCAACGTCCTGACTTTC | CSVDPGQGATGANVLTF
TRBJ2-1 | - | 16 | TRBD2 | TRBV18 | TGTGCCAGCTCACCGCTCAGGGAGCGGGGGGGCAATGAGCAGTTCTTC | CASSPLRERGGNEQFF
TRBJ2-1 | - | 16 | TRBD1 | TRBV7-3 | TGTGCCAGCAGCTCTAGAGGGACAGGGTTGGGGAATGAGCAGTTCTTC | CASSSRGTGLGNEQFF
TRBJ2-1 | - | 17 | TRBD2 | TRBV25-1 | TGTGCCAGCAGTCCCCCTAGCGGTTCTTCCTCCTACAATGAGCAGTTCTTC | CASSPPSGSSSYNEQFF
TRBJ2-1 | - | 15 | TRBD2 | TRBV5-1 | TGCGCCAGCAGGAGCGGGGCTACCCTTGGGAATGAGCAGTTCTTC | CASRSGATLGNEQFF